The sequence of this T cell receptor (beta chain) was determined in a study of molecular identifiers for immune sequencing clone quantification. TCRdb used MiXCR to reprocess the PCR reads, holding one entry per CDR3 protein. Of about 640,000 distinct CDR3 sequences listed, around 20% are singletons. This clonotype was recorded many times. Its antigen is currently unknown. Looked up from germline, CDR1 is SGDLS and CDR2 is YYNGEE. Trimming took off 1 base at V and 2 bases at J, with 7 bases between the two ends. The CDR3 spans 13 residues. Between about 19,000 and 1,100,000 sorted cells, with 10%, 30% or 50% RNA, yielded naive CD8 libraries. The sorting of naive CD8 T cells used the CD8+CD4-CCR7+CD45RA+ phenotype. General observations from the study: The study found clones above 20 RNA copies held over 98% of effector molecules and under 1% in naive cells.

Sequencing used naive CD8+ T cells from blood, with Jurkat cell RNA spiked in. As to subset: FACS-sorted CD8+CD4-CCR7+CD45RA+ naive T cells. This TCR came from a human donor in good health. Some libraries in this study had Jurkat cell RNA spiked in. The J gene is TRBJ2-7, the V gene TRBV9; tentatively, D is TRBD1 (5 bases). CDR3 DNA sequence: TGTGCCAGCAGCGTAACAGGAACCTACGAGCAGTACTTC. This encodes CASSVTGTYEQYF.